The T cell receptor (beta chain) under discussion was sequenced for a study of beta chain features in type 1 diabetes. Regarding the study as a whole: cDNA-based reads could over-represent cells with high TCR expression. Across patients, naive, central memory and Treg TCRB repertoires exhibited apparently greater similarity than was observed across healthy donors.

The CDR3 loop spans 13 amino acids. V gave up 11 bases and J gave up 6 bases, with 17 bases separating them. Germline V gene lookup returns CDR1 MNHEY and CDR2 SVGAGI. Investigators reverse transcribed all isolated RNA, so they sequenced expressed TCRB transcripts. Naive, central memory and regulatory T cell samples produced a mean of approximately 3.5 million reads. This table comes from immunoSEQ multiplex PCR, and its TCRdb copy is limited to in-frame clones, with some not included. This sample carries hundreds of thousands of clones, more than 9.5% of them seen once, and the ten largest clones take about 0.045%. About this clone itself: Its antigen is still unknown.

This chain uses TRBV6-5 with TRBJ2-1; perhaps TRBD1 as D (5 bases). The origin of this receptor is a woman aged 18-30 years in good health. The sequencing sample was made of naive CD4+ T cells from blood. Written as DNA, the CDR3 is TGTGCCTCCAGGGTTAGTCCCCTCAATGAGCAGTTCTTC. Its protein product is CASRVSPLNEQFF.